Here is one TCR beta chain with its context. Which antigen it targets is not known. No clone much larger than this one lies a single base away; base qualities are absent. The sample originates from a study of T cell responses to AZD1222 COVID-19 vaccine (dated by TCRdb to the early 2020s). Study-wide context: AZD1222 recipients whose second dose came at about 4 weeks and those whose second dose came at about 12 weeks were combined into one group, since spike-specific TCR depth and breadth did not differ between the two schedules. TCR sequencing covered over 230 trial participants: 200 to 210 given two doses of AZD1222 and approximately 26 given two doses of MenACWY control vaccine. Trial participants were enrolled by age into 18-55, 56-69 and 70-plus year subgroups, with roughly 160, 29 and 62 TCR-sequenced participants respectively. Paper-wide results and their limitations: The 56-69-year group was small, and its depth increase did not reach significance, likely because of low power. After two AZD1222 doses, both the breadth and the depth of spike-specific TCRs were significantly higher than at day 0 and than in MenACWY recipients. The whole spike protein was spanned by vaccine-associated CD4 TCRs, and dominant responses were seen in regions 160-218 and 743-854. Conclusions about previously exposed vaccinees were limited because only six AZD1222 recipients were SARS-CoV-2 seropositive at baseline. Reportedly, close to half of the unique spike-specific TCRs recognized epitopes lying outside the regions that are mutated in the B.1.351 and B.1.1.7 variants. Participants were mostly white British and included more females than males, and it was suggested by the authors that clonal diversity may have been underestimated. Because no samples from the day 14 peak response were available, repertoires could be characterized only after the peak T cell response.

The meaning of the sample's time point label: baseline before first vaccination. Vaccinee samples were obtained from the UK trials COV001 and COV002, which included a single-blind randomized controlled phase 2/3 trial of AZD1222 (ChAdOx1 nCoV-19) in healthy adults. For TCRbeta chain sequencing, PBMC samples from trial participants were taken at day 0 and at day 28 after the second dose. From cysteine to phenylalanine, the CDR3 is 15 amino acids long. Just the 45-base CDR3 DNA is kept, in frame starting at base 1. V loses 2 bases of germline sequence and J loses 1 base, and the interval between the two ends is 9 bases. The germline V gene provides CDR1 MNHEY and CDR2 SVGEGT. The CDR3 regions of human TCRbeta chains were analyzed by immunosequencing. Under the source paper's analysis protocol: TCRs in the repertoires were compared against a reference library of SARS-CoV-2-specific TCRs that had been generated with the MIRA antigen-specificity platform. Breadth was defined as the fraction of unique TCRs that were SARS-CoV-2-associated, and depth was defined as the fraction of total T cells that were SARS-CoV-2-associated. Each spike-specific TCR was assigned to its reactive spike region and to a CD4 or CD8 class using the MIRA data. Log10-transformed breadth and depth values were compared by one-way ANOVA with Sidak's multiple comparisons tests. Not all clones reach the TCRdb copy of this immuneACCESS table, which keeps in-frame sequences only. Checked studies attribute under half of the gap to unresolved V genes and leave the rest unexplained. D and trimming were read from the DNA, whereas the V and J calls and clone size are those reported in that table. In all, the sample holds fewer than 130,000 clones, and roughly nine tenths of those were seen once. Of the sample, more than 1.5% is held by the ten largest clones.

The TCR originated in an adult in good health. The input for sequencing was peripheral blood, taken on day 0 of AZD1222 vaccination. In this chain, TRBV6-2 or TRBV6-3 is recombined with TRBJ1-5, with a tentative D gene TRBD1 over 5 matching bases. This receptor has the CDR3 CASSYGGVSNQPQHF. The base sequence is TGTGCCAGCAGTTACGGAGGGGTAAGCAATCAGCCCCAGCATTTT.